Below, one T cell receptor (beta chain) is given with its context. No antigen is known for it. This entry is derived from a study of beta chain features in type 1 diabetes. About the research overall: When patients were set against healthy donors, age, gender and cell yields were similar. Examination spanned around 110,000,000 sorted cells from all samples.

Investigators reverse transcribed all isolated RNA, so they sequenced expressed TCRB transcripts. Libraries were prepared by immunoSEQ multiplex PCR; TCRdb keeps only in-frame clonotypes and omits some of them. The table has more than 300,000 clones, over 12% seen once. Trimming took 2 bases from V and 10 from J, leaving 18 bases between them. The length of the CDR3 is 15 residues. The V gene's germline CDR1 is KGHSH and CDR2 LQKENI. Study results and limitations: Type 1 diabetes patients showed a moderate but significant shortening of TCRB CDR3s in all four CD4+ subsets.

The source material was naive CD4+ T cells from blood. This TCR was sampled from a woman aged 18-29 years in good health. The chain combines TRBV18 with TRBJ2-1; possibly TRBD1 for D (5 bases). CDR3 bases: TGTGCCAGCTCACCAAGTTGGGCCAGGGAAAAGGAGCAGTTCTTC. Its translation: CASSPSWAREKEQFF.